The 8 T cell receptor beta chains presented below share a single source sample, sequenced in a study of identical twins. TCRdb analysed the 5' RACE reads with MiXCR anew, one entry per CDR3 protein. Of 250,000 or so distinct CDR3 sequences listed, roughly 8.7% are singletons. The sample also formed part of further work on yellow fever vaccine responses in identical twins.

Input material: CD8+ T cells sorted from blood. Receptors were obtained from a young woman in good health.

This clonotype was recorded once. The rearrangement uses TRBV7-2 and TRBJ2-5; D is uncertain. Trimming removed 6 bases from V and 5 bases from J, with 16 bases in between. The CDR3 contains 14 residues. Per the germline V gene, CDR1 is SGHTA and CDR2 is FQGNSA. DNA for the CDR3: TGTGCCAGCAGTCCCGTGGTTAGTGGTGAGACCCAGTACTTC. This gives the protein CASSPVVSGETQYF.

The table lists this clonotype with many counts. The chain couples TRBV29-1 to TRBJ2-1, with 11 bases aligning to TRBD1. V lost 0 bases, J lost 7 bases, and 8 bases stayed unmatched. This CDR3 has 16 amino acids. CDR1 and CDR2 from the germline V gene are SQVTM and ANQGSEA. CDR3 DNA sequence: TGCAGCGTTGAAGATCCCAGGGGGACAGGGGGAAATGAGCAGTTCTTC. Its protein is CSVEDPRGTGGNEQFF.

This clonotype turned up a few times. The rearrangement links TRBV7-9 to TRBJ2-3; D possibly corresponds to TRBD1 (6 bases). The CDR3 runs 14 residues. Germline-derived CDR1 and CDR2 are SEHNR and FQNEAQ (reference sequence). V shed 0 bases and J shed 6 bases, with 10 bases lying between them. CDR3 nucleotide sequence: TGTGCCAGCAGCTTAGCTATGGGGGCGGATACGCAGTATTTT. It is translated as CASSLAMGADTQYF.

This chain links TRBV3-1 with TRBJ1-1, with D possibly matching TRBD1 (6 bases). The CDR3 length is 17 residues. Trimming took 0 bases from V and 3 from J, leaving 17 bases between them. The germline gives CDR1 LGHDT, CDR2 YNNKEL (reference sequence). CDR3 nucleotides: TGTGCCAGCAGCCAAGATCAGGGACAAGTATATTACACTGAAGCTTTCTTT. Translating gives CASSQDQGQVYYTEAFF.

This clonotype was seen a handful of times. V usage is TRBV25-1 and J usage is TRBJ2-3; D call uncertain. The CDR3 is made up of 16 amino acids. V lost 2 bases and J 0 bases, leaving 12 bases between the germline ends. Per the germline V gene, CDR1 is MGHDK and CDR2 is SYGVNS. The CDR3, as DNA: TGTGCCAGCAGTGAACAAGGGATCCTTAGCACAGATACGCAGTATTTT. As protein: CASSEQGILSTDTQYF.

The V call is TRBV6-2 or TRBV6-3, the J call TRBJ2-1; TRBD2 aligns across 14 bases. Germline CDR1 MNHEY, CDR2 SVGEGT. V gave up 1 base and J gave up 6 bases; unmatched junction bases: 11. The length of the CDR3 is 19 residues. CDR3 in amino acids: CASSYWPGGTSGSLNEQFF. In DNA form, the CDR3 reads TGTGCCAGCAGTTACTGGCCAGGTGGGACTAGCGGGAGTCTCAATGAGCAGTTCTTC.

The DNA for the CDR3 is TGTGCCAGCAGCCAATACCGGGACAGAGCCTACGAGCAGTACTTC. It specifies CASSQYRDRAYEQYF. J is TRBJ2-7 and V is TRBV3-1; 7 bases are shared with TRBD1. Germline V lookup: CDR1 LGHDT, CDR2 YNNKEL (reference sequence). Germline trimming cut 2 bases from V and 2 bases from J; bases unmatched to any gene: 6. The CDR3 has 15 amino acids.

For the CDR3, the DNA is TGTGCCAGCAGTTGGACAGGGTTGGGCAATCAGCCCCAGCATTTT. Encoded protein: CASSWTGLGNQPQHF. This sequence joins TRBV28 and TRBJ1-5, with 8 bases lining up with TRBD1. This CDR3 comprises 15 residues. The J segment lost 2 bases and the V segment lost 4 bases, leaving 4 bases of the junction unmatched. Germline CDR1 MDHEN, CDR2 SYDVKM. Based on the CDR3 plus reference TRBV28 and TRBJ1-5, the full variable domain is DVKVTQSSRYLVKRTGEKVFLECVQDMDHENMFWYRQDPGLGLRLIYFSYDVKMKEKGDIPEGYSVSREKKERFSLILESASTNQTSMYLCASSWTGLGNQPQHFGDGTRLSIL.